The entry below describes one T cell receptor (beta chain). Its antigen is currently unknown. Selected positively for CCR7 and CD45RO-negative, naive CD8 cells excluded terminally differentiated effector memory CD45RA+ cells. The data stem from a study of shared clonotypes between healthy human individuals. The authors split each subset's genomic DNA evenly across several immunoSEQ plates. Generated by immunoSEQ multiplex PCR, the TCRdb table keeps only in-frame clones and is missing some. The data show about 2 million clones, about 95% seen once. Broader study findings: Measured sharing among donors was expected to vary with sequencing depth.

Sequenced: naive CD8+ T cells sorted from blood. The TCR originated in a man younger than 35 in good health.

DNA of the CDR3: TGTGCCAGCAGCGCCGGAGGGGGGTTTGAGACCCAGTACTTC. Translated: CASSAGGGFETQYF. V usage is TRBV9 and J usage is TRBJ2-5; D tentatively reads TRBD1 or TRBD2 (6 bases each). Germline values: CDR1 SGDLS, CDR2 YYNGEE. Trimming took off 3 bases at V and 5 bases at J, with 14 bases between the two ends. The CDR3 has 14 residues.